The sample holds a few counts of the clone carrying this T cell receptor (beta chain). The same CDR3 also results from other DNA sequences found in this sample. The table came from immunoSEQ multiplex PCR; TCRdb's copy has only in-frame clones and leaves some out. The repertoire holds millions of clones, approximately 95% seen once, with around 0.4% in the top ten. This specimen belongs to a study of shared clonotypes between healthy human individuals. The CDR3 has 14 residues. Trimming cost V 4 bases and J 1 base; bases outside gene matches: 4. Germline CDR1 is SGHDT and CDR2 is YYEEEE. The sample comprised naive CD4+ T cells from PBMCs. The subset here: CD45RA+ positively selected. This chain uses TRBV5-6 with TRBJ1-1; TRBD1 matches at 7 bases. The clonotype was recovered from a man younger than 35 in good health. Some clones in this sample may be carry-over from other donors' samples. Written as DNA, the CDR3 is TGTGCCAGCAGCCTGAGACAGGGGAACACTGAAGCTTTCTTT. It yields the protein CASSLRQGNTEAFF.